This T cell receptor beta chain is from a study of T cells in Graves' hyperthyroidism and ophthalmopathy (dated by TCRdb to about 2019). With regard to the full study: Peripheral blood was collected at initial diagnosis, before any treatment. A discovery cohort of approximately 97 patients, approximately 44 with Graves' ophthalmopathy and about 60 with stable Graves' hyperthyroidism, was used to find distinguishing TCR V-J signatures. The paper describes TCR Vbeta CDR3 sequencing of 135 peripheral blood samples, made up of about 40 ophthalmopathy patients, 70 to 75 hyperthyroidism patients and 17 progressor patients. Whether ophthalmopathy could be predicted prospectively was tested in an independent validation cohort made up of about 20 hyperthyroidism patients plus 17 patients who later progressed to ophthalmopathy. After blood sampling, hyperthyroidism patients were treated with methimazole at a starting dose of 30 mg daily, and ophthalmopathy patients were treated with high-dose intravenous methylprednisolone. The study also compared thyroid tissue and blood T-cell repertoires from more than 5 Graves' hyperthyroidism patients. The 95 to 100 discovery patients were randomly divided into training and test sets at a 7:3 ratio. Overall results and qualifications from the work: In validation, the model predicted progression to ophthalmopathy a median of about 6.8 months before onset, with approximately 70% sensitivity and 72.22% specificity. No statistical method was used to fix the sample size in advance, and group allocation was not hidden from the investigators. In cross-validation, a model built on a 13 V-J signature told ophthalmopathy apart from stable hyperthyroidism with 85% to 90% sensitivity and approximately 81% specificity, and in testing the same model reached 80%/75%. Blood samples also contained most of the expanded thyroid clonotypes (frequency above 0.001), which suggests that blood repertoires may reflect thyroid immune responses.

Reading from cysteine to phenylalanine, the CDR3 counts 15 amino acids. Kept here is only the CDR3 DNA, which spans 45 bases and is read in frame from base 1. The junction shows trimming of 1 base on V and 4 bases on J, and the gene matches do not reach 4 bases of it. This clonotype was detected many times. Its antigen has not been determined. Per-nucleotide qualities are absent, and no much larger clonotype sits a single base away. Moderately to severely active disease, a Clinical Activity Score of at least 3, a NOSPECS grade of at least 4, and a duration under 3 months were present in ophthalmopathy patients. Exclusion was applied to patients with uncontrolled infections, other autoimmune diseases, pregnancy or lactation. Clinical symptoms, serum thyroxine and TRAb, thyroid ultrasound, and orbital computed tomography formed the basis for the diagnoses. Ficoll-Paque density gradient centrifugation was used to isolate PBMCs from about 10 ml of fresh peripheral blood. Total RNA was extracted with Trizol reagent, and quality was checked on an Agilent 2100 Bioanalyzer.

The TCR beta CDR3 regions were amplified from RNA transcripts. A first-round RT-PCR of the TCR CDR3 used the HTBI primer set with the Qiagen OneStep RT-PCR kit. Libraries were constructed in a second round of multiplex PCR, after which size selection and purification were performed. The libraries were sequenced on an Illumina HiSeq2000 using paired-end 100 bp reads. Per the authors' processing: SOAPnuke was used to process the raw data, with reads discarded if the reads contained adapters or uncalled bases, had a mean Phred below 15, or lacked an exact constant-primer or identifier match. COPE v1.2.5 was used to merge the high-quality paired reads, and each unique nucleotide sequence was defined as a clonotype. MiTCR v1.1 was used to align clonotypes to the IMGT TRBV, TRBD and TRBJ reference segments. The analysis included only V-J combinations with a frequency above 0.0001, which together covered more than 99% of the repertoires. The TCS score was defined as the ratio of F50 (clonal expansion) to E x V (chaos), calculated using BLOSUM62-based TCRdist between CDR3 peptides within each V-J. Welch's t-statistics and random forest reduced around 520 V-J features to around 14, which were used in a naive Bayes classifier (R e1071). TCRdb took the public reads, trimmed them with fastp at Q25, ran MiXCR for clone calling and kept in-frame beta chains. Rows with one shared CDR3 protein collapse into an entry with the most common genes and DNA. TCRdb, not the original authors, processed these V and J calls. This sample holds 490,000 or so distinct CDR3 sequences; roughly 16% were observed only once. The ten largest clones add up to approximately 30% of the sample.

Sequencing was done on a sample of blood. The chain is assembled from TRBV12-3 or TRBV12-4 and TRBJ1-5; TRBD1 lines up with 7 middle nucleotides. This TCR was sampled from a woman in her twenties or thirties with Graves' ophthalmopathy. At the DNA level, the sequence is TGTGCCAGCAGTTTAGAGGGACAGCCAAATCAGCCCCAGCATTTT. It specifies CASSLEGQPNQPQHF.